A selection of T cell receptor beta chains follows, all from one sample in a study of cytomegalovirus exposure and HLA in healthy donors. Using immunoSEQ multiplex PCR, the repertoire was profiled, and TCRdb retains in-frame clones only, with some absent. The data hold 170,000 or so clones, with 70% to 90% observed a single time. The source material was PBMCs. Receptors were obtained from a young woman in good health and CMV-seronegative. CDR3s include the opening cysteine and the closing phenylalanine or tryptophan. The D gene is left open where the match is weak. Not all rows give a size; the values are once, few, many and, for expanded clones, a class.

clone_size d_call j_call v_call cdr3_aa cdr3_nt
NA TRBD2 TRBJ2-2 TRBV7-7 CASSPTLAGDYTGELFF TGTGCCAGCAGCCCAACACTAGCGGGGGACTACACCGGGGAGCTGTTTTTT
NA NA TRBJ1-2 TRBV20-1 CSARELRTNTF TGCAGTGCTAGAGAATTAAGGACAAACACCTTC
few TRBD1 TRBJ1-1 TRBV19 CASSIVGTATEAFF TGTGCCAGTAGTATAGTCGGGACAGCCACTGAAGCTTTCTTT
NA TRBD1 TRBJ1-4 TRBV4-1 CASSQAGTATNEKLFF TGCGCCAGCAGCCAAGCCGGGACAGCAACTAATGAAAAACTGTTTTTT
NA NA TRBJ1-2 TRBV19 CASSPDSNYGYTF TGTGCCAGTAGTCCGGACAGTAACTATGGCTACACCTTC
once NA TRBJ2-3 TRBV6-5 CASSTPTLASDTQYF TGTGCCAGCAGTACCCCCACCCTAGCCTCAGATACGCAGTATTTT
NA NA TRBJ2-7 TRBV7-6 CASSPRVDEQYF TGTGCCAGCAGCCCCCGGGTGGACGAGCAGTACTTC
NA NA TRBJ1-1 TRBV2 CASRGIRAEAFF TGTGCCAGCAGGGGTATTCGGGCTGAAGCTTTCTTT
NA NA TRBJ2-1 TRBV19 CASSQGFDEQFF TGTGCCAGTAGCCAGGGTTTTGATGAGCAGTTCTTC
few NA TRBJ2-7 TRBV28 CASGLADAGDSYEQYF TGTGCCAGCGGATTAGCCGACGCCGGTGATTCGTACGAGCAGTACTTC
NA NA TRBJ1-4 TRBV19 CASSHRAENEKLFF TGTGCCAGTAGTCACAGGGCAGAGAATGAAAAACTGTTTTTT
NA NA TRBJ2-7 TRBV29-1 CSVRYSYEQYF TGCAGCGTTCGTTACTCCTACGAGCAGTACTTC
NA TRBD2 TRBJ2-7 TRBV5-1 CASSFSGVSGGQYF TGCGCCAGCAGCTTTAGCGGGGTATCGGGGGGGCAGTACTTC
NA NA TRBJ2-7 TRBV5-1 CASSVVGRGAYEQYF TGCGCCAGCAGCGTTGTAGGCAGGGGCGCCTACGAGCAGTACTTC
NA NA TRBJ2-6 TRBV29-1 CSVDGGAGANVLTF TGCAGCGTTGACGGAGGGGCCGGGGCCAACGTCCTGACTTTC
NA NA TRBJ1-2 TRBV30 CAWSDGGTNYGYTF TGTGCCTGGAGTGATGGGGGGACCAACTATGGCTACACCTTC
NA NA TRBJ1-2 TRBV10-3 CAISGGFDRFFNYGYTF TGTGCCATCAGTGGTGGGTTCGACAGATTCTTTAACTATGGCTACACCTTC
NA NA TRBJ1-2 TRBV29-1 CSVGGTNYGYTF TGCAGCGTGGGGGGGACTAACTATGGCTACACCTTC
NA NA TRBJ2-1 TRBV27 CASSLPLGQGGNEQFF TGTGCCAGCAGTTTACCCCTGGGCCAAGGGGGCAATGAGCAGTTCTTC
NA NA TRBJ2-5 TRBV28 CASSSRGTLLWQTQYF TGTGCCAGCAGTTCCAGGGGGACTCTCCTATGGCAGACCCAGTACTTC
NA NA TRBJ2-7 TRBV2 CASSAARLRSEQYF TGTGCCAGCAGTGCGGCGCGACTCAGAAGTGAGCAGTACTTC
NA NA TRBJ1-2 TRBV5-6 CASSLEGDYVVVWGYTF TGTGCCAGCAGCTTAGAAGGGGATTATGTCGTGGTATGGGGCTACACCTTC
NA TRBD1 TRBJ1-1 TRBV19 CASSIGQGYTEAFF TGTGCCAGTAGTATCGGACAGGGTTACACTGAAGCTTTCTTT
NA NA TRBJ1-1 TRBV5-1 CASSLSPGNTEAFF TGCGCCAGCAGCCTCTCCCCCGGGAACACTGAAGCTTTCTTT
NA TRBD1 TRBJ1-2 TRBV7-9 CASSLRYGTEGYTF TGTGCCAGCAGCCTCCGGTATGGGACAGAAGGCTACACCTTC
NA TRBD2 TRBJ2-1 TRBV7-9 CASSSRLLAGMHEQFF TGTGCCAGCAGCTCCAGGCTACTAGCGGGGATGCATGAGCAGTTCTTC
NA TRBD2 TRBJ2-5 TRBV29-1 CSVGGEGLLSETQYF TGCAGCGTTGGCGGGGAGGGTTTATTGTCAGAGACCCAGTACTTC
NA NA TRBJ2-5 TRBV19 CASSIGGHGVQETQYF TGTGCCAGTAGTATAGGAGGGCATGGGGTCCAAGAGACCCAGTACTTC
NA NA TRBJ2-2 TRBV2 CASMPQGTGELFF TGTGCCAGCATGCCCCAGGGGACCGGGGAGCTGTTTTTT
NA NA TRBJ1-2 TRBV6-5 CASSYLGGNYGYTF TGTGCCAGCAGTTACCTGGGAGGTAACTATGGCTACACCTTC
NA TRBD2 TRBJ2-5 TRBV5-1 CASTPGLADGETQYF TGCGCCAGCACACCGGGACTAGCGGACGGGGAGACCCAGTACTTC
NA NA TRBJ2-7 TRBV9 CASSSSQGGVDYEQYF TGTGCCAGCAGTTCCTCTCAGGGCGGGGTAGACTACGAGCAGTACTTC
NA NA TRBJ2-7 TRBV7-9 CASSLVGGGYEQYF TGTGCCAGCAGCTTAGTGGGAGGCGGGTACGAGCAGTACTTC
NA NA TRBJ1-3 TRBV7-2 CASSLVTGSGNTIYF TGTGCCAGCAGCTTAGTAACAGGGTCCGGAAACACCATATATTTT
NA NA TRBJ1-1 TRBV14 CASSIPGTEAFF TGTGCCAGCAGCATTCCGGGCACTGAAGCTTTCTTT
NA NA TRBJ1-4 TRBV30 CAWSLTDRKLFF TGTGCCTGGAGTTTAACCGACAGGAAACTGTTTTTT
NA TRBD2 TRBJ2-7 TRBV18 CASSPLLAGGSHEQYF TGTGCCAGCTCACCCCTACTAGCGGGAGGTTCCCACGAGCAGTACTTC